The 28 T cell receptor beta chains presented below share a single source sample, sequenced in a study of blood T cell repertoires in COVID-19. The protocol was immunoSEQ multiplex PCR, while the TCRdb copy is restricted to in-frame clones and leaves out a portion. Seen here are about 350,000 clones, 75% to 90% observed once, and the top ten hold around 6%. Material for sequencing was peripheral blood. The origin of the receptors is a woman aged 50 to 60 with COVID-19, enrolled during active disease.

The chain carries TRBV2 and TRBJ2-7; possibly TRBD1 for D (5 bases). CDR1 is SNHLY and CDR2 is FYNNEI in the germline V gene. V lost 10 bases, J lost 3 bases, and 13 bases lay in between. The CDR3 is made up of 12 amino acids. The CDR3 DNA sequence: TGTGCCACCTCCGAGCAGGGCTACGAGCAGTACTTC. As protein: CATSEQGYEQYF.

V usage is TRBV27 and J usage is TRBJ2-3, with D tentatively TRBD2 (5 bases). Between the trimmed V and J ends, which lost 2 bases and 0 bases, there was a span of 9 bases. Germline V gives CDR1 MNHEY, CDR2 SMNVEV (reference sequence). There are 15 residues in the CDR3. The CDR3 sequence: CASSLEGLSTDTQYF. The CDR3 DNA reads as TGTGCCAGCAGTTTAGAGGGCCTCAGCACAGATACGCAGTATTTT.

Details on this clone: The sample has other DNA sequences that encode this CDR3 too. The rearrangement links TRBV11-3 to TRBJ1-6, with TRBD1 matching over 8 bases. The length of the CDR3 is 16 residues. Germline trimming cut 2 bases from V and 7 bases from J; bases unmatched to any gene: 7. The germline gives CDR1 SGHNT, CDR2 YENEEA. CDR3 bases: TGTGCCAGCAGCTTACGGCAGGGGGCTCGCAATTCACCCCTCCACTTT. It codes for CASSLRQGARNSPLHF.

This sequence joins TRBV5-1 and TRBJ1-5; D gene unclear. V dropped 4 bases and J dropped 2 bases, with 16 bases sitting between them. CDR1 SGHRS and CDR2 YFSETQ come from the germline V gene. CDR3 length equals 16 residues. The CDR3 protein is CASSPGALSGNQPQHF. DNA for the CDR3: TGCGCCAGCAGCCCGGGTGCGCTTTCGGGCAATCAGCCCCAGCATTTT.

The rearrangement links TRBV18 to TRBJ1-1, with D uncertain. The CDR3 contains 15 residues. Trimming cost V 1 base and J 1 base, with 10 bases left between them. Germline V lookup: CDR1 KGHSH, CDR2 LQKENI. The CDR3 nucleotides are TGTGCCAGCTCACCACTTGCTGCCGGGAACACTGAAGCTTTCTTT. This encodes CASSPLAAGNTEAFF. Filled out from reference TRBV18 and TRBJ1-1, the complete variable domain reads NAGVMQNPRHLVRRRGQEARLRCSPMKGHSHVYWYRQLPEEGLKFMVYLQKENIIDESGMPKERFSAEFPKEGPSILRIQQVVRGDSAAYFCASSPLAAGNTEAFFGQGTRLTVV.

This clone was seen only a few times. The chain is built from TRBV6-5 and TRBJ2-3; 9 bases fit TRBD1. The CDR3 is 16 residues long. Trimming at V came to 2 bases and at J to 0 bases, leaving 3 bases not matched to a gene. From germline, CDR1 is MNHEY and CDR2 SVGAGI. Written as DNA, the CDR3 is TGTGCCAGCAGTTACCCGGGGACAGGGAGCACAGATACGCAGTATTTT. The encoded protein is CASSYPGTGSTDTQYF.

The genes are TRBV5-4 and TRBJ2-3; D is undetermined. V was clipped by 0 bases and J by 6 bases, with 8 bases between them. This CDR3 spans 13 amino acids. Germline CDR1 is SGHNT and CDR2 is YYREEE (reference sequence). DNA for the CDR3: TGTGCCAGCAGCTTGGGGGCTCGGGATACGCAGTATTTT. Encoded protein: CASSLGARDTQYF.

This chain joins TRBV5-1 and TRBJ2-3; weak D call: TRBD2 (5 bases). Trimming pared 3 bases from V and 4 bases from J, leaving 21 bases between. The CDR3 is made up of 17 amino acids. The germline CDR1 and CDR2 sequences are SGHRS and YFSETQ. The CDR3 is CASSSLLGPSAADTQYF. In DNA form, the CDR3 reads TGCGCCAGCAGCTCCCTTCTGGGCCCATCAGCGGCAGATACGCAGTATTTT.

This chain uses TRBV29-1 with TRBJ1-2; TRBD1 matches at 7 bases. The V gene's germline CDR1 is SQVTM and CDR2 ANQGSEA. The CDR3 is 13 residues long. The ends lost 5 bases at V and 2 bases at J; junction bases unmatched: 5. The CDR3 loop is CSVTDRANYGYTF. The CDR3 DNA follows: TGCAGCGTTACCGACAGGGCGAACTATGGCTACACCTTC.

The gene calls are TRBV6-6 and TRBJ1-1; D not certain. Trimming took 2 bases from V and 1 from J, leaving 8 bases between them. This CDR3 comprises 14 residues. Germline-derived CDR1 and CDR2 are MNHNY and SVGAGI (reference sequence). In nucleotides, the CDR3 is TGTGCCAGCAGTTACCTGAGGGCGAACACTGAAGCTTTCTTT. Protein sequence: CASSYLRANTEAFF.

The V and J genes are TRBV27 and TRBJ2-3, with 15 bases aligning to TRBD2. The germline gives CDR1 MNHEY, CDR2 SMNVEV (reference sequence). The CDR3 runs to 19 residues. J lost 2 bases, V lost 6 bases, and 12 bases had no gene match. The CDR3 sequence: CASRPKGLAGGLFTDTQYF. CDR3 bases: TGTGCCAGCAGACCGAAGGGACTAGCGGGAGGCCTATTCACAGATACGCAGTATTTT.

The rearrangement links TRBV19 to TRBJ2-7; D possibly corresponds to TRBD1 (6 bases). Germline CDR1 reads LNHDA; CDR2 reads SQIVND (reference sequence). The CDR3 extends over 16 amino acids. With 3 bases removed from V and 1 base from J, the gap between germline ends came to 16 bases. CDR3 loop: CASSMIWSGASYEQYF. CDR3 nucleotides: TGTGCCAGTAGTATGATCTGGTCAGGGGCATCCTACGAGCAGTACTTC.

This chain links TRBV7-2 with TRBJ2-7; TRBD2 might be the D (5 bases). The CDR3 totals 13 residues. The V gene's germline CDR1 is SGHTA and CDR2 FQGNSA. The germline V and J ends were trimmed by 6 bases and 2 bases, with 11 bases remaining between them. CDR3 DNA sequence: TGTGCCAGCAGAGTAGCGTCGGCCTACGAGCAGTACTTC. As protein: CASRVASAYEQYF.

This clone was observed a single time. The chain carries TRBV11-2 and TRBJ1-2; no reliable D call. The V end lost 10 bases, the J end lost 5 bases, and 20 bases lay between the germline ends. CDR3 length: 14 amino acids. The V gene's germline CDR1 is SGHAT and CDR2 FQNNGV. The CDR3 DNA sequence: TGTGCCACCCCCCGGGGTACCGACCCATATGGCTACACCTTC. Amino acid sequence: CATPRGTDPYGYTF.

This chain links TRBV7-3 with TRBJ1-6; 9 positions match TRBD1. Germline V gene sequence: CDR1 SGHTA, CDR2 FQGTGA. This CDR3 has 15 residues. V lost 0 bases, J lost 10 bases, and 4 bases stayed unmatched. The CDR3 spells CASSLTGQGTSPLHF. The CDR3, as DNA: TGTGCCAGCAGCTTAACGGGACAGGGAACCTCACCCCTCCACTTT. The full variable domain, with the rest looked up from reference TRBV7-3 and TRBJ1-6, is GAGVSQTPSNKVTEKGKYVELRCDPISGHTALYWYRQSLGQGPEFLIYFQGTGAADDSGLPNDRFFAVRPEGSVSTLKIQRTERGDSAVYLCASSLTGQGTSPLHFGNGTRLTVT.

The chain carries TRBV18 and TRBJ2-7, with 7 bases matching TRBD2. The length of the CDR3 is 14 residues. CDR1 KGHSH and CDR2 LQKENI come from the germline V gene. V shed 1 base and J 4 bases; nucleotides not matched to a gene: 4. CDR3 DNA sequence: TGTGCCAGCTCACCACAGGCTAGCGGTTACGAGCAGTACTTC. Translated, it gives CASSPQASGYEQYF.

V usage is TRBV6-5 and J usage is TRBJ1-5; perhaps TRBD1 as D (5 bases). This CDR3 contains 11 residues. V lost 4 bases, J lost 9 bases, and 7 bases lay in between. CDR1 and CDR2 from the germline V gene are MNHEY and SVGAGI. The CDR3 coding sequence is TGTGCCAGCAGTTTAAGGGGGCCCCAGCATTTT. Translation: CASSLRGPQHF.

This rearrangement joins TRBV4-2 to TRBJ1-4; D gene uncertain. With 0 bases removed from V and 6 bases from J, the gap between germline ends came to 11 bases. Germline CDR1 LGHNA, CDR2 YNFKEQ. The CDR3 has 15 amino acids. The DNA of the CDR3 is TGTGCCAGCAGCCAAGACCCAGGAAGAGATGAAAAACTGTTTTTT. As protein: CASSQDPGRDEKLFF.

Only one count was recorded for this clone. The chain recombines TRBV14 with TRBJ2-1; 10 bases are shared with TRBD2. CDR1 is SGHDN, CDR2 FVKESK, per germline. V lost 1 base to trimming and J lost 4 bases; unmatched junction nucleotides: 4. CDR3 length equals 16 residues. The chain's CDR3 is CASSQVRTSGYNEQFF. The DNA of the CDR3 is TGTGCCAGCAGCCAAGTTCGGACTAGCGGTTACAATGAGCAGTTCTTC.

The chain employs TRBV5-1 and TRBJ1-1; 10 nucleotides agree with TRBD1. The CDR3 is 13 amino acids. V dropped 4 bases and J dropped 11; count of bases not matched to a gene: 8. CDR1 is SGHRS, CDR2 YFSETQ, per germline. The CDR3 region is CASSADRGQMAFF. CDR3 DNA: TGCGCCAGCAGCGCCGACAGGGGGCAAATGGCTTTCTTT.

J is TRBJ2-5 and V is TRBV18; a weak D match, TRBD2 (6 bases). CDR3 length: 16 amino acids. Germline-derived CDR1 and CDR2 are KGHSH and LQKENI. The V gene lost 3 bases and the J gene lost 1 base, with 15 bases spanning the gap. The CDR3 loop is CASSPGLQTFQETQYF. Here the CDR3 DNA reads TGTGCCAGCTCACCGGGACTCCAAACCTTCCAAGAGACCCAGTACTTC.

The chain couples TRBV30 to TRBJ1-5; unclear D gene. This CDR3 comprises 12 residues. Between the trimmed V and J ends, which lost 5 bases and 7 bases, there was a span of 12 bases. The germline CDR1 and CDR2 sequences are GTSNPN and SVGIG (reference sequence). The CDR3 sequence is CAWSRPSQPQHF. CDR3 in DNA: TGTGCCTGGTCGCGGCCTAGCCAGCCCCAGCATTTT.

V usage is TRBV5-5 and J usage is TRBJ2-1, with D maybe TRBD1 (6 bases). CDR1 is SGHKS, CDR2 YYEKEE, per germline (reference sequence). CDR3 length equals 16 residues. Trimming stripped 3 bases from V and 3 bases from J, with 16 bases between. The CDR3 bases are TGTGCCAGCAGCTCGCCCGGCAGGACAGTCTACAATGAGCAGTTCTTC. Translated: CASSSPGRTVYNEQFF.

CDR3 sequence: CASSFRGATDTQYF. As DNA, the CDR3 is TGTGCCAGCAGTTTCAGGGGCGCCACAGATACGCAGTATTTT. J is TRBJ2-3 and V is TRBV27; possibly TRBD1 for D (6 bases). Trimming removed 3 bases at V and 2 bases at J, with 9 bases between. The CDR3 totals 14 residues. Germline CDR1 and CDR2: MNHEY and SMNVEV (reference sequence).

This chain links TRBV5-5 with TRBJ1-1, with D possibly TRBD1 on 5 matching bases. CDR1 and CDR2 (germline): SGHKS, YYEKEE (reference sequence). V was pared by 4 bases and J by 1 base, with 11 bases between. The CDR3 is made up of 14 amino acids. The CDR3 DNA reads as TGTGCCAGCAGCCGCGCGGGACGGAACACTGAAGCTTTCTTT. Its protein product is CASSRAGRNTEAFF. The full variable domain, with the rest looked up from reference TRBV5-5 and TRBJ1-1, is DAGVTQSPTHLIKTRGQQVTLRCSPISGHKSVSWYQQVLGQGPQFIFQYYEKEERGRGNFPDRFSARQFPNYSSELNVNALLLGDSALYLCASSRAGRNTEAFFGQGTRLTVV.

The chain couples TRBV4-2 to TRBJ2-5; 8 bases fit TRBD2. With 0 bases clipped from V and 4 bases from J, the junction kept 7 bases outside the gene matches. CDR3 length: 16 residues. From germline, CDR1 is LGHNA and CDR2 YNFKEQ. This chain's CDR3 is CASSQDRAGALETQYF. CDR3 coding DNA: TGTGCCAGCAGCCAAGATAGAGCGGGAGCTTTAGAGACCCAGTACTTC.

This chain links TRBV5-1 with TRBJ1-4; possible D gene TRBD1, 5 bases. Germline CDR1 is SGHRS and CDR2 is YFSETQ. V was shortened by 1 base and J by 0 bases, with 13 bases between the two germline ends. The length of the CDR3 is 17 residues. CDR3 in DNA: TGCGCCAGCAGCTTGTCGGCAGGGCCAGCAACTAATGAAAAACTGTTTTTT. As protein: CASSLSAGPATNEKLFF.

This chain links TRBV20-1 with TRBJ1-1, with D uncertain. The CDR3 sequence is 13 residues long. Germline CDR1 reads DFQATT; CDR2 reads SNEGSKA (reference sequence). Deletions cut 3 bases from V and 0 bases from J, with 8 bases between. The CDR3 reads CSASRDMNTEAFF. The CDR3 coding sequence is TGCAGTGCTAGTCGAGATATGAACACTGAAGCTTTCTTT.